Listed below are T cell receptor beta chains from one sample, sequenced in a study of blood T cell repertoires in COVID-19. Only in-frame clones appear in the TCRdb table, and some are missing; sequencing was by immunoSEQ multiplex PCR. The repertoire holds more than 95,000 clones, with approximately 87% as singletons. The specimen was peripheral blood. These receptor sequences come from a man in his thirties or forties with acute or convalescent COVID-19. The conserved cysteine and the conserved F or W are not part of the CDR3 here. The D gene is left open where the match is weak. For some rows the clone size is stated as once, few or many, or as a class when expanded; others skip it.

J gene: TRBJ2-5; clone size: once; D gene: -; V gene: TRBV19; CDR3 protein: ASSIGQAPSLETQY
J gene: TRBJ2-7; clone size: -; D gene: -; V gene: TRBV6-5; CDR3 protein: ASRSREPGVEQY
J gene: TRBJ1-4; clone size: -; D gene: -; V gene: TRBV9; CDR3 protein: ASSSSPPGTNEKLF
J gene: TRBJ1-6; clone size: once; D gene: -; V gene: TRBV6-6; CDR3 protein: ASSGDTYNSPLH
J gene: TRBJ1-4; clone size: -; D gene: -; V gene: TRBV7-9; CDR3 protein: ASSQGQGNEKLF
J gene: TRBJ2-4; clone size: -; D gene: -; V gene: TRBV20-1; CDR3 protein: SAFKNIQY
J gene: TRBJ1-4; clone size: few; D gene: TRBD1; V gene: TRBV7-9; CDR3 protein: ASSPGQGEAWEKLF
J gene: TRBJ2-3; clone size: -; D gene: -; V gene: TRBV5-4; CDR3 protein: ASSLSTDTQY
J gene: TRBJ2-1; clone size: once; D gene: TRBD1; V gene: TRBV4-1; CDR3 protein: ASSHNRGGEQF
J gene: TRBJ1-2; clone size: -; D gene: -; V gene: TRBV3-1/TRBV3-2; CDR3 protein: ASGQYYGYT
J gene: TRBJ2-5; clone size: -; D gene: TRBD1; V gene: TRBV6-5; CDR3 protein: ASSYGTGPQETQY
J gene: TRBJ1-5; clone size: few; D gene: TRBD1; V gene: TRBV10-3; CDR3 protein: AISDRVGNQPQH
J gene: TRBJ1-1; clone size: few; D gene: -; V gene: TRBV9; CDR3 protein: ASSVAAGTEAF
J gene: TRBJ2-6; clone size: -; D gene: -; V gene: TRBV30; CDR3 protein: AWSSAGLAGANVLT
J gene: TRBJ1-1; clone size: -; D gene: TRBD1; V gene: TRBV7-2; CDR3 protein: ASSLVGGTDEAF
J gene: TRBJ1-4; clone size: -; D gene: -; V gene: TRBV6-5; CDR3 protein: ASSPLGPGGEKLF
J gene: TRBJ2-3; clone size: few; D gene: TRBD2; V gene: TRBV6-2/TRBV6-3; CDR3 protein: ASSYGGLDPDTQY
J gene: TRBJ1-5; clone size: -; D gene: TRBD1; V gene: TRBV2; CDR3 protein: ASSGRTGRMQPQH
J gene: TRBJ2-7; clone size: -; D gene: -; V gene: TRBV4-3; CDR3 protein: ASSQALDSYEQY
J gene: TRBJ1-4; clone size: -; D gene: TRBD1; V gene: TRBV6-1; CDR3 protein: ASSEGTGFEKLF
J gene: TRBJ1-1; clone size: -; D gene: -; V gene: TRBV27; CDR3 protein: ASSSVNTEAF
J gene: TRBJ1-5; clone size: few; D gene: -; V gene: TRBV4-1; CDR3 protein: ASSHNEVGNQPQH
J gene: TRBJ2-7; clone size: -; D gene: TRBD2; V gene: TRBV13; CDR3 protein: ASSPSGGGYEQY
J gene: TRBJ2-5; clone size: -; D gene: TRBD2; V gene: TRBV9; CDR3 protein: ASSTIAGEGETQY
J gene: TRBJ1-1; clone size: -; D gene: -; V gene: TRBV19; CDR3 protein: ASSPRTGVTEAF
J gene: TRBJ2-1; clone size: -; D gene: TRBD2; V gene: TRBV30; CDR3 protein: AWSRTSGGAWEQF
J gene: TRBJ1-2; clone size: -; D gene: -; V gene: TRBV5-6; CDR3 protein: ASSLDVGTKSNYGYT
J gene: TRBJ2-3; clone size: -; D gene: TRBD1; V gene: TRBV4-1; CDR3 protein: ASSPTIDRGNADTQY
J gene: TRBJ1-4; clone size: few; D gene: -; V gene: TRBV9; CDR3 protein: ASSVQGRTNEKLF
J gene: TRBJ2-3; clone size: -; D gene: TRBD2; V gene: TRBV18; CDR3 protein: ASSLGRAVLTDTQY
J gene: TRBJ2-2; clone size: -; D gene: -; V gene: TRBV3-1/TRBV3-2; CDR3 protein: ASSPIEFTGELF
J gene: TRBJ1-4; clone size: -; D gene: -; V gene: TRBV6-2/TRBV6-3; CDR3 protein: ASSYLPRATEGEKLF
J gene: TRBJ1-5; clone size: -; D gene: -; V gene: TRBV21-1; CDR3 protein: ASSKDGGDQPQH
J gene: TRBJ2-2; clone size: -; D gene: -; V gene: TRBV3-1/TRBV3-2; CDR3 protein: ASSQPETENTGELF
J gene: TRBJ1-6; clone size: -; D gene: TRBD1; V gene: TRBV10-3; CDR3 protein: ASQAYRDRARSPLH
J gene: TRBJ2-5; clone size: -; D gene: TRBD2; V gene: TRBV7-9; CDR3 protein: ASSLDLLAGEETQY
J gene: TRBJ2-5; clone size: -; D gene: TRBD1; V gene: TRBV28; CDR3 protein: ASSLGQGGQETQY
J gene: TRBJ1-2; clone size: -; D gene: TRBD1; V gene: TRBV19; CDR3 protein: ASSLDRVGYGYT
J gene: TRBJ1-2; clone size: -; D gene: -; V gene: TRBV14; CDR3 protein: ASSQVGGNYGYT
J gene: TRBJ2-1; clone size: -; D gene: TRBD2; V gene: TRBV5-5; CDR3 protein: ASSLGGTSDEQF
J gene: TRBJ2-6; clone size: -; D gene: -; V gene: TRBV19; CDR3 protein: ASSVRALGANVLT
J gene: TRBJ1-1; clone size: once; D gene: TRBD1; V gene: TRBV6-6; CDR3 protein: ASSYGTDPSR
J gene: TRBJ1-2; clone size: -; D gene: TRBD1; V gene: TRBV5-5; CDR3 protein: ASSPGQGGGYT
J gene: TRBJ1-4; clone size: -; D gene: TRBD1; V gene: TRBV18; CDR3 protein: ASSPSTGGYNEKLF
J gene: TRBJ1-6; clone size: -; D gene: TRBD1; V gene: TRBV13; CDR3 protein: ASSPWTGDNSPLH
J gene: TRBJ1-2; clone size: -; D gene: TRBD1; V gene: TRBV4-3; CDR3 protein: ASSQDIDRGQWGYGYT